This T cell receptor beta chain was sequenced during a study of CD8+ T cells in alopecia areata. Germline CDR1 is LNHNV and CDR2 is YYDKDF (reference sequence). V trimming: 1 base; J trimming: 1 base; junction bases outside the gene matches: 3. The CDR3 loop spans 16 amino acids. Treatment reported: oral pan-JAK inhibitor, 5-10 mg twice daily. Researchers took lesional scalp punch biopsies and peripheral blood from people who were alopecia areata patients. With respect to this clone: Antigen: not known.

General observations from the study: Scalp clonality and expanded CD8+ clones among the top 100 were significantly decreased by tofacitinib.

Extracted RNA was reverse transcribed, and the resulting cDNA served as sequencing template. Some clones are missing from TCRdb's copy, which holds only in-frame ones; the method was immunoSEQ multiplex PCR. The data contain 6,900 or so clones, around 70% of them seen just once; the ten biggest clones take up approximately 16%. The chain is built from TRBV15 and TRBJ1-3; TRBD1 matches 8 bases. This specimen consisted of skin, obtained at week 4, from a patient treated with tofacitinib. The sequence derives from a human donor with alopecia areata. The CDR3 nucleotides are TGTGCCACCAGCAGAGGAGACAGGGGATCTGGAAACACCATATATTTT. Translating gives CATSRGDRGSGNTIYF.